The 22 T cell receptor beta chains below were found in one sample sequenced in a study of preoperative IRX-2 immunotherapy in early breast cancer. Profiling relied on immunoSEQ multiplex PCR, and the TCRdb table lists in-frame clones only, not all of them. The table records about 23,000 clones, around 95% of them present only once. Treatment defined: preoperative locoregional IRX-2 cytokine immunotherapy. This specimen was tumor tissue, taken after IRX-2 immunotherapy. The source of these receptors is a human donor with breast cancer.

Points on this clone: Lacking the conserved final phenylalanine or tryptophan, this CDR3 likely reflects a read error. The DNA is left out, because the CDR3 cannot be placed on it with certainty; the CDR3 is given as TCRdb lists it. The genes are TRBV27 and TRBJ1-5. Looked up from germline, CDR1 is MNHEY and CDR2 is SMNVEV (reference sequence). The CDR3 is 9 amino acids long, termini counted. CDR3 sequence reads: CASRPYGPK.

This clone showed up just a few times. This chain connects TRBV2 to TRBJ2-5, with D perhaps given as TRBD1 or TRBD2 (6 bases each). The germline V and J ends were trimmed by 5 bases and 5 bases, with 18 bases remaining between them. Germline CDR1 SNHLY, CDR2 FYNNEI. The CDR3 sequence is 15 residues long. The CDR3 reads CASSPRGPNSETQYF. The CDR3, as DNA: TGTGCCAGCAGTCCTCGGGGGCCTAACTCCGAGACCCAGTACTTC.

V gene TRBV11-1 combines with J gene TRBJ1-4; D gene uncertain. Trimming left V 1 base short and J 0 bases short, with 12 bases between. The CDR3 sequence is 17 residues long. The germline gives CDR1 SGHAT, CDR2 FQDESV (reference sequence). The CDR3 sequence: CASSLDRVSATNEKLFF. DNA for the CDR3: TGTGCCAGCAGCTTAGATCGGGTTTCGGCAACTAATGAAAAACTGTTTTTT.

The chain employs TRBV7-2 and TRBJ2-2; D is ambiguous. CDR3 length: 14 residues. V was clipped by 5 bases and J by 1 base, with 8 bases between them. Germline CDR1 reads SGHTA; CDR2 reads FQGNSA. CDR3 coding DNA: TGTGCCAGCAGCCCTCTCAAGAACACCGGGGAGCTGTTTTTT. Translation: CASSPLKNTGELFF.

The chain uses TRBV6-1 and TRBJ1-3; D might be TRBD1 (5 bases). Germline values: CDR1 MNHNS, CDR2 SASEGT. The CDR3 loop spans 13 amino acids. The ends were cut back, 8 bases at V and 0 bases at J, with 8 bases in the middle. The CDR3: CASWGISGNTIYF. The CDR3 nucleotides are TGTGCCAGCTGGGGGATCTCTGGAAACACCATATATTTT.

This rearrangement joins TRBV6-4 to TRBJ2-7; D is undetermined. Germline V CDR1 and CDR2: MRHNA, SNTAGT. Trimming took off 2 bases at V and 7 bases at J, with 12 bases between the two ends. This CDR3 contains 13 residues. CDR3 in amino acids: CASSDDSSLEQYF. Here the CDR3 DNA reads TGTGCCAGCAGTGACGACTCGTCCCTTGAGCAGTACTTC.

V usage is TRBV7-3 and J usage is TRBJ2-5; 8 bases match TRBD2. The CDR3 spans 15 residues. CDR1 and CDR2 from the germline V gene are SGHTA and FQGTGA. The J segment lost 7 bases and the V segment lost 8 bases, leaving 15 bases of the junction unmatched. The CDR3 DNA reads TGTGCCAGCGGAAACCCTTCCGGGGGGGTCATGACCCAGTACTTC. Translating gives CASGNPSGGVMTQYF. Looking up the rest from reference TRBV7-3 and TRBJ2-5 gives the full variable domain: GAGVSQTPSNKVTEKGKYVELRCDPISGHTALYWYRQSLGQGPEFLIYFQGTGAADDSGLPNDRFFAVRPEGSVSTLKIQRTERGDSAVYLCASGNPSGGVMTQYFGPGTRLLVL.

The chain recombines TRBV27 with TRBJ2-7; D may be TRBD2 (7 bases). CDR1 is MNHEY and CDR2 is SMNVEV in the germline V gene (reference sequence). CDR3 length: 15 residues. Trimming removed 5 bases from V and 0 bases from J, with 14 bases in between. CDR3 residues: CASSTGWGGSYEQYF. In DNA form, the CDR3 reads TGTGCCAGCAGTACAGGGTGGGGGGGCTCCTACGAGCAGTACTTC.

The chain is built from TRBV27 and TRBJ2-1; weak D call: TRBD2 (5 bases). This CDR3 is 16 amino acids long. Germline CDR1 is MNHEY and CDR2 is SMNVEV (reference sequence). V lost 7 bases and J 7 bases, leaving 23 bases between the germline ends. CDR3 DNA: TGTGCCAGCAATCTCGCCGGAGGTCGGTACGTTAATGAGCAGTTCTTC. It is translated as CASNLAGGRYVNEQFF.

J is TRBJ2-3 and V is TRBV9; 9 nucleotides align to TRBD2. Germline assignment: CDR1 SGDLS and CDR2 YYNGEE. V trimming: 0 bases; J trimming: 5 bases; junction bases outside the gene matches: 10. The CDR3 consists of 17 residues. CDR3 bases: TGTGCCAGCAGCGTAGAGGGTAGCGGGGGCCATCTAGATACGCAGTATTTT. Its protein is CASSVEGSGGHLDTQYF.

This chain connects TRBV29-1 to TRBJ2-1, with 9 bases identical to TRBD2. The ends lost 7 bases at V and 4 bases at J; junction bases unmatched: 8. The length of the CDR3 is 14 residues. The germline V gene has CDR1 SQVTM and CDR2 ANQGSEA. Here the CDR3 reads CSGGRLAEYNEQFF. DNA for the CDR3: TGCAGCGGTGGGAGACTAGCGGAATACAATGAGCAGTTCTTC.

This clone has only one observation. V is TRBV9 and J is TRBJ2-5; 10 bases map to TRBD2. The germline V gene encodes CDR1 SGDLS and CDR2 YYNGEE. The CDR3 is 16 amino acids. Unmatched junction bases numbered 9, after V lost 3 bases and J lost 4 bases. The CDR3 DNA sequence: TGTGCCAGCAGCGGCGTGTCTAGCGGGGGTAGAGAGACCCAGTACTTC. Its protein product is CASSGVSSGGRETQYF. Full variable domain (outside the CDR3, taken from reference TRBV9 and TRBJ2-5): DSGVTQTPKHLITATGQRVTLRCSPRSGDLSVYWYQQSLDQGLQFLIQYYNGEERAKGNILERFSAQQFPDLHSELNLSSLELGDSALYFCASSGVSSGGRETQYFGPGTRLLVL.

This chain connects TRBV4-1 to TRBJ1-6; no clear D gene. CDR3 size: 16 residues. V was trimmed by 4 bases and J by 6 bases, leaving 16 bases between them. Per germline, CDR1 MGHRA and CDR2 YSYEKL. The DNA for the CDR3 is TGCGCCAGCAGCCCCGAGGGTACAGACCTTAATTCACCCCTCCACTTT. This sequence encodes CASSPEGTDLNSPLHF.

This clone is medium-sized in the sample. This chain's CDR3 is CATSREIPGGTGELFF. CDR3 DNA sequence: TGTGCCACCAGCAGAGAAATTCCGGGGGGGACCGGGGAGCTGTTTTTT. The V and J genes are TRBV15 and TRBJ2-2; 8 bases match TRBD2. This CDR3 is 16 amino acids long. Germline values: CDR1 LNHNV, CDR2 YYDKDF (reference sequence). V dropped 0 bases and J dropped 5; count of bases not matched to a gene: 5.

CDR3 in amino acids: CASSFPRDSGELFF. The CDR3 nucleotides read TGTGCCAGCAGCTTCCCCAGGGATTCCGGGGAGCTGTTTTTT. The chain combines TRBV7-9 with TRBJ2-2, with a weak D call TRBD1 (5 bases). CDR3 size: 14 residues. Germline lookup yields CDR1 SEHNR and CDR2 FQNEAQ (reference sequence). V lost 3 bases and J 6 bases, leaving 11 bases between the germline ends.

The chain joins TRBV7-9 to TRBJ2-2, with 9 positions matching TRBD1. This CDR3 region has 17 residues. V gave up 3 bases and J gave up 1 base; unmatched junction bases: 6. Germline CDR1 is SEHNR and CDR2 is FQNEAQ (reference sequence). The chain's CDR3 is CASSFGTGPQNTGELFF. The CDR3 nucleotides are TGTGCCAGCAGCTTCGGGACAGGGCCCCAGAACACCGGGGAGCTGTTTTTT.

The chain employs TRBV4-1 and TRBJ2-5; 8 bases map to TRBD1. The J call may be incorrect, as the DNA end agrees better with TRBJ2-7. Germline lookup yields CDR1 MGHRA and CDR2 YSYEKL. The length of the CDR3 is 14 residues. The CDR3 DNA reads TGCGCCAGCAGCCAAAGACAGGGGTCCTACGAGCAGTACTTC. Its protein product is CASSQRQGSYEQYF.

The chain has TRBV2 and TRBJ1-5; the match to TRBD1 covers 7 bases. The CDR3 has 15 residues. CDR1 is SNHLY, CDR2 FYNNEI, per germline. The V and J ends lost 4 bases and 4 bases, in that order; junction bases with no gene match: 7. In DNA, the CDR3 is TGTGCCAGCAGTGGGGACGGACAGGTTAATCAGCCCCAGCATTTT. Protein sequence: CASSGDGQVNQPQHF.

The chain couples TRBV6-6 to TRBJ2-1; TRBD2 is a possible D gene (5 bases). Trimming took 6 bases from V and 6 from J, leaving 9 bases between them. CDR1 is MNHNY and CDR2 is SVGAGI in the germline V gene (reference sequence). The CDR3 contains 12 residues. The chain's CDR3 is CASRGLLNEQFF. Here the CDR3 DNA reads TGTGCCAGCAGAGGACTCCTCAATGAGCAGTTCTTC.

The CDR3 loop reads CASSVDPTGATNTEAFF. CDR3 DNA: TGTGCCAGCAGCGTAGACCCCACAGGGGCGACGAACACTGAAGCTTTCTTT. This chain uses TRBV9 with TRBJ1-1; TRBD1 agrees at 7 bases. V was clipped by 0 bases and J by 1 base; unmatched bases: 9. The germline CDR1 and CDR2 sequences are SGDLS and YYNGEE. This CDR3 has 17 amino acids.

The chain links TRBV18 to TRBJ2-5; 8 bases fit TRBD2. CDR3 length equals 14 residues. J lost 4 bases, V lost 3 bases, and 4 bases had no gene match. The germline gives CDR1 KGHSH, CDR2 LQKENI. The CDR3 nucleotides read TGTGCCAGCTCACCGGGAAGCGGGGGAGAGACCCAGTACTTC. Protein product: CASSPGSGGETQYF.

The CDR3 protein is CASSDTGWRAYEQYF. In DNA, the CDR3 is TGTGCCAGCAGCGATACCGGCTGGAGAGCCTACGAGCAGTACTTC. The V call is TRBV11-3, the J call TRBJ2-7; D gene unclear. Germline-derived CDR1 and CDR2 are SGHNT and YENEEA. Trimming shortened V by 5 bases and J by 2 bases, and 16 bases separated the two germline ends. The CDR3 extends over 15 amino acids.